Included here is one T cell receptor (beta chain) sequence, with context. This sample was taken from a study of T cells of healthy individuals. One entry per CDR3 protein, called by TCRdb with MiXCR from the 5' RACE reads. The sample consists of tens of thousands of distinct CDR3 sequences, about 17% of them appearing once. The CDR3 consists of 14 residues. The germline gives CDR1 SQVTM, CDR2 ANQGSEA. Trimming took off 3 bases at V and 10 bases at J, with 19 bases between the two ends. This receptor was taken from a human donor in good health. The chain recombines TRBV29-1 with TRBJ2-1; D gene ambiguous. CDR3 loop: CSVEPDLGIGEQFF. In nucleotides, the CDR3 is TGCAGCGTTGAGCCCGATCTGGGGATTGGCGAGCAGTTCTTC.